The 21 T cell receptor beta chains given below trace back to one sample, sequenced in a study of OX40 agonist ivuxolimab in advanced cancers. Here immunoSEQ multiplex PCR was the method, and the copy in TCRdb shows in-frame clones only, minus some. The repertoire consists of about 64,000 clones, with about 85% occurring once and the leading ten covering 0.65% to 0.7%. This material consisted of CD4+ or CD8+ T cells sorted from blood, taken in a trial of the OX40 agonist ivuxolimab. The origin of the receptors is an adult with an advanced solid tumor such as melanoma, head and neck, liver or kidney cancer.

V usage is TRBV4-1 and J usage is TRBJ2-6; 9 bases align to TRBD2. The CDR3 totals 19 residues. The J segment lost 0 bases and the V segment lost 1 base, leaving 7 bases of the junction unmatched. Germline loops: CDR1 MGHRA, CDR2 YSYEKL. The CDR3 DNA is TGCGCCAGCAGCCAAGTCGGCGGGAGGGCCCCCTCTGGGGCCAACGTCCTGACTTTC. Encoded protein: CASSQVGGRAPSGANVLTF.

The chain combines TRBV10-3 with TRBJ2-1; 10 bases match TRBD2. The CDR3 loop spans 15 amino acids. The germline CDR1 and CDR2 sequences are ENHRY and SYGVKD. Trimming cost V 3 bases and J 6 bases; bases outside gene matches: 5. The DNA of the CDR3 is TGTGCCATCAGTGAATCGGGACTAGCGCTCAATGAGCAGTTCTTC. Translation gives CAISESGLALNEQFF.

This chain joins TRBV5-8 and TRBJ2-2; D uncertain. V was shortened by 2 bases and J by 13 bases, with 12 bases between the two germline ends. The CDR3 totals 12 residues. The germline CDR1 and CDR2 sequences are SGHTS and YDEGEE. The CDR3 reads CASSFKGRRLFF. For the CDR3, the DNA is TGTGCCAGCAGCTTCAAAGGACGTAGGCTGTTTTTT.

The CDR3 DNA reads TGTGCCAGCTCACCTTTTGGACAGGGGGTTTATAATTCACCCCTCCACTTT. This gives the protein CASSPFGQGVYNSPLHF. The rearrangement uses TRBV18 and TRBJ1-6, with 10 bases fitting TRBD1. From germline, CDR1 is KGHSH and CDR2 LQKENI. The CDR3 loop spans 17 amino acids. The ends lost 3 bases at V and 4 bases at J; junction bases unmatched: 6.

The chain uses TRBV9 and TRBJ1-1; tentatively, D is TRBD1 (6 bases). Germline V lookup: CDR1 SGDLS, CDR2 YYNGEE. V gave up 4 bases and J gave up 5 bases, with 15 bases separating them. This CDR3 is 14 amino acids long. CDR3 protein: CASSPGAGKTEAFF. CDR3 in DNA: TGTGCCAGCAGCCCGGGGGCCGGGAAAACTGAAGCTTTCTTT. The variable domain in full, completed from reference TRBV9 and TRBJ1-1, reads DSGVTQTPKHLITATGQRVTLRCSPRSGDLSVYWYQQSLDQGLQFLIQYYNGEERAKGNILERFSAQQFPDLHSELNLSSLELGDSALYFCASSPGAGKTEAFFGQGTRLTVV.

The rearrangement links TRBV15 to TRBJ2-3; D not resolved. The germline V and J ends were trimmed by 5 bases and 2 bases, with 8 bases remaining between them. The CDR3 runs 13 residues. Germline V gives CDR1 LNHNV, CDR2 YYDKDF (reference sequence). The DNA for the CDR3 is TGTGCCACCAGCTTCGGACCCACAGATACGCAGTATTTT. Its translation: CATSFGPTDTQYF. Full variable domain (rest looked up from reference TRBV15 and TRBJ2-3): DAMVIQNPRYQVTQFGKPVTLSCSQTLNHNVMYWYQQKSSQAPKLLFHYYDKDFNNEADTPDNFQSRRPNTSFCFLDIRSPGLGDTAMYLCATSFGPTDTQYFGPGTRLTVL.

This clone was counted once. CDR3 in amino acids: CASGPVLSSYEQYF. The CDR3 DNA sequence: TGTGCCAGCGGGCCTGTCCTCAGTTCCTACGAGCAGTACTTC. This chain connects TRBV28 to TRBJ2-5; D is ambiguous. The J call is doubtful: the DNA matches TRBJ2-7 better. Germline CDR1 reads MDHEN; CDR2 reads SYDVKM. The CDR3 loop spans 14 amino acids.

The chain recombines TRBV4-1 with TRBJ2-5, with 8 positions matching TRBD2. Per the germline V gene, CDR1 is MGHRA and CDR2 is YSYEKL. The CDR3 consists of 15 residues. The V gene end was trimmed by 1 base and the J gene end by 5 bases; junction bases not matched to a gene: 6. In DNA, the CDR3 is TGCGCCAGCAGCCAAGGAGCGGGAGCCACGGAGACCCAGTACTTC. This encodes CASSQGAGATETQYF.

This clone was detected only once. J is TRBJ2-7 and V is TRBV6-1; D may be TRBD1 (5 bases). Trimming removed 8 bases from V and 5 bases from J, with 13 bases in between. CDR3 size: 12 residues. Looked up from germline, CDR1 is MNHNS and CDR2 is SASEGT. CDR3 bases: TGTGCCAGCGCAGGGATCACGGACGAGCAGTACTTC. Translation: CASAGITDEQYF.

CDR3 sequence reads: CASSPRTVTDTQYF. The DNA of the CDR3 is TGTGCCAGCAGCCCTCGGACAGTTACAGATACGCAGTATTTT. The chain joins TRBV5-6 to TRBJ2-3, with TRBD1 as a possible D gene (6 bases). Germline loops: CDR1 SGHDT, CDR2 YYEEEE. This CDR3 is 14 amino acids long. V lost 4 bases and J 3 bases, leaving 12 bases between the germline ends.

The chain recombines TRBV7-2 with TRBJ2-2; D gene unclear. The V gene's germline CDR1 is SGHTA and CDR2 FQGNSA. Trimming left V 5 bases short and J 7 bases short, with 8 bases between. This CDR3 is 12 amino acids long. CDR3 in amino acids: CASSRVGGELFF. DNA for the CDR3: TGTGCCAGCAGCCGAGTGGGCGGGGAGCTGTTTTTT.

V gene TRBV5-4 combines with J gene TRBJ2-7, with 8 nucleotides matching TRBD1. Trimming cost V 6 bases and J 1 base; bases outside gene matches: 3. Germline V gene data show CDR1 as SGHNT and CDR2 as YYREEE (reference sequence). This CDR3 is 13 amino acids long. This chain's CDR3 is CASNRDRSYEQYF. In nucleotides, the CDR3 is TGTGCCAGCAACCGGGACAGGTCCTACGAGCAGTACTTC.

This chain links TRBV19 with TRBJ1-5, with D unresolved. With 5 bases removed from V and 9 bases from J, the gap between germline ends came to 17 bases. Germline V gene data show CDR1 as LNHDA and CDR2 as SQIVND (reference sequence). This CDR3 is built from 14 residues. This chain's CDR3 is CASSPRQGRRPQHF. CDR3 nucleotide sequence: TGTGCCAGTAGTCCCAGACAAGGACGTAGGCCCCAGCATTTT.

The V call is TRBV28, the J call TRBJ1-2; no reliable D call. Trimming stripped 4 bases from V and 4 bases from J, with 7 bases between. Germline assignment: CDR1 MDHEN and CDR2 SYDVKM. This CDR3 has 12 residues. The CDR3 DNA reads TGTGCCAGCAGTTCGGGTCTCTATGGCTACACCTTC. Its protein is CASSSGLYGYTF.

The rearrangement joins TRBV5-1 to TRBJ2-7, with TRBD1 matching 7 bases. The CDR3 is made up of 13 amino acids. V gave up 4 bases and J gave up 3 bases; unmatched junction bases: 4. Germline V gene sequence: CDR1 SGHRS, CDR2 YFSETQ. The CDR3 reads CASSQDRIYEQYF. In nucleotides, the CDR3 is TGCGCCAGCAGCCAGGACAGGATCTACGAGCAGTACTTC.

The chain carries TRBV9 and TRBJ2-3, with D unresolved. CDR3 length: 13 amino acids. Trimming removed 4 bases at V and 0 bases at J, with 6 bases between. Germline CDR1 SGDLS, CDR2 YYNGEE. The DNA of the CDR3 is TGTGCCAGCAGCCCGACTAGCACAGATACGCAGTATTTT. It is translated as CASSPTSTDTQYF.

This sequence joins TRBV5-4 and TRBJ1-4; D not resolved. Between the trimmed V and J ends, which lost 2 bases and 7 bases, there was a span of 12 bases. Germline V gene data show CDR1 as SGHNT and CDR2 as YYREEE (reference sequence). This CDR3 comprises 14 residues. CDR3 amino acids: CASSFSGISEKLFF. The CDR3 DNA follows: TGTGCCAGCAGCTTTTCGGGGATAAGTGAAAAACTGTTTTTT.

In this sample, this clone turned up a few times. The chain recombines TRBV5-5 with TRBJ2-3; maybe TRBD2 (6 bases). Germline CDR1 and CDR2: SGHKS and YYEKEE (reference sequence). Trimming took off 3 bases at V and 2 bases at J, with 10 bases between the two ends. This CDR3 is built from 14 residues. CDR3 nucleotide sequence: TGTGCCAGCAGCTGGGACTCGTTCACAGATACGCAGTATTTT. It encodes CASSWDSFTDTQYF.

The chain has TRBV30 and TRBJ1-6, with D unclear. Germline CDR1 reads GTSNPN; CDR2 reads SVGIG (reference sequence). V dropped 3 bases and J dropped 7 bases, with 10 bases sitting between them. This CDR3 region has 13 residues. CDR3 loop: CAWRGLENSPLHF. The CDR3 DNA sequence: TGTGCCTGGAGGGGTTTGGAAAATTCACCCCTCCACTTT.

J is TRBJ1-1 and V is TRBV7-8, with D perhaps matching TRBD1 (6 bases). This CDR3 has 15 amino acids. Germline V gene data show CDR1 as SGHVS and CDR2 as FQNEAQ. With 1 base removed from V and 5 bases from J, the gap between germline ends came to 14 bases. Written as DNA, the CDR3 is TGTGCCAGCAGCTTAGAAGGCTACAGGGCGACTGAAGCTTTCTTT. Protein product: CASSLEGYRATEAFF.

V usage is TRBV29-1 and J usage is TRBJ2-4; the D is unclear. Germline CDR1 and CDR2: SQVTM and ANQGSEA. The CDR3 loop spans 13 amino acids. Trimming left V 7 bases short and J 5 bases short, with 15 bases between. CDR3 protein: CSASGWAENIQYF. Written as DNA, the CDR3 is TGCAGCGCTTCCGGGTGGGCAGAAAACATTCAGTACTTC.